This TCR beta chain was obtained from a study of blood T cell repertoires in COVID-19. Study summary: The study drew acute and convalescent COVID-19 samples from the United States, Italy and Spain. T cells, B-cell-depleted T cells, or PBMCs provided the cDNA or gDNA that served as material.

Study processing details: Reference gene primer amplification gave estimated nucleated cell counts. The table came from immunoSEQ multiplex PCR; TCRdb's copy has only in-frame clones and leaves some out. V, J and clone size are those of that table, while D and trimming were read from the DNA. The repertoire consists of about 77,000 clones, with around 69% occurring once and the leading ten covering approximately 16%. V was pared by 2 bases and J by 0 bases, with 13 bases between. CDR3 length: 16 residues. Looked up from germline, CDR1 is GTSNPN and CDR2 is SVGIG (reference sequence). The receptor comes from a man in his sixties or seventies with active or convalescent COVID-19. The source material was peripheral blood. V gene TRBV30 combines with J gene TRBJ1-4; a weak D match, TRBD1 (6 bases). The DNA of the CDR3 is TGTGCCTGGAGTCAGGACAGACCGGCAACTAATGAAAAACTGTTTTTT. Its protein product is CAWSQDRPATNEKLFF. The variable domain in full, with the rest retrieved from reference TRBV30 and TRBJ1-4, is SQTIHQWPATLVQPVGSPLSLECTVEGTSNPNLYWYRQAAGRGLQLLFYSVGIGQISSEVPQNLSASRPQDRQFILSSKKLLLSDSGFYLCAWSQDRPATNEKLFFGSGTQLSVL.